This T cell receptor beta chain appears in the sequencing data of a study of shared clonotypes between healthy human individuals. Overall study results and limits: Clonotype sharing across donors was expected to vary with sequencing depth. Between a few donors, naive CD4 clonotypes were shared at a level of approximately 5%.

A CD45RA+ naive subset and a CD45RA-negative memory subset were split from CD4+ cells. In the case of this clone: Antigen unknown.

Each subset's genomic DNA was split evenly across several immunoSEQ plates. The assay was immunoSEQ multiplex PCR, and TCRdb's table has in-frame clones only and misses some. In the table there are about 2.5 million clones, about nine tenths of which are singletons. Deletions cut 8 bases from V and 0 bases from J, with 8 bases between. Germline assignment: CDR1 MNHEY and CDR2 SVGAGI. The CDR3 has 12 residues. The clonotype originates from a man aged 18-30 years in good health. Some clones in this sample may be carry-over from other donors' samples. The V and J genes are TRBV6-5 and TRBJ2-7; D not certain. Sequencing was performed on naive CD4+ T cells from PBMCs. The subset here: CD45RA+ positively selected. CDR3 DNA: TGTGCCAGCCAGTCTGGCTCCTACGAGCAGTACTTC. It specifies CASQSGSYEQYF.